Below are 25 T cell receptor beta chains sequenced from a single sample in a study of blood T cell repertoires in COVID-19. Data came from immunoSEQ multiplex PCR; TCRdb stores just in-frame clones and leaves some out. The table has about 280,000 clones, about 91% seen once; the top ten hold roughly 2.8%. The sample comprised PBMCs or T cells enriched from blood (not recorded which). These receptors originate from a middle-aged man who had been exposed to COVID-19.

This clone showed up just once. CDR3: CASSLGQNTEAFF. For the CDR3, the DNA is TGTGCCAGCAGCCTCGGACAGAACACTGAAGCTTTCTTT. This chain connects TRBV7-2 to TRBJ1-1, with D possibly being TRBD1 (5 bases). This CDR3 region has 13 residues. Looked up from germline, CDR1 is SGHTA and CDR2 is FQGNSA. V was trimmed by 5 bases and J by 1 base, leaving 8 bases between them.

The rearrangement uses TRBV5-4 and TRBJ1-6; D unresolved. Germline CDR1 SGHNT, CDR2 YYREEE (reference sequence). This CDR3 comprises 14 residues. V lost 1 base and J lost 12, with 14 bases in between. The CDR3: CASSLSGERGPLHF. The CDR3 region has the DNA TGTGCCAGCAGCTTGAGTGGGGAGCGGGGACCCCTCCACTTT.

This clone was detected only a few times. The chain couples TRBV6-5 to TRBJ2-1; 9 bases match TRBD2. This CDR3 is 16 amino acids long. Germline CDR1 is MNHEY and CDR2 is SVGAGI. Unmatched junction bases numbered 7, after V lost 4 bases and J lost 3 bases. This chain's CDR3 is CASSSSSGRRYNEQFF. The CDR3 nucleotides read TGTGCCAGCAGTTCCTCCAGCGGGAGGCGCTACAATGAGCAGTTCTTC.

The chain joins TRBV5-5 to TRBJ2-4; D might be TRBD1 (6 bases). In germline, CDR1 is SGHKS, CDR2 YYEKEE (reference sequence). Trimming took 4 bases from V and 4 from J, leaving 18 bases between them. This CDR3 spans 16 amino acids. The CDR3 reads CASSPDRTHIKNIQYF. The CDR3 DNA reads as TGTGCCAGCAGCCCGGACAGAACTCACATAAAAAACATTCAGTACTTC. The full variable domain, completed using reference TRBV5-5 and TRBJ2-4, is DAGVTQSPTHLIKTRGQQVTLRCSPISGHKSVSWYQQVLGQGPQFIFQYYEKEERGRGNFPDRFSARQFPNYSSELNVNALLLGDSALYLCASSPDRTHIKNIQYFGAGTRLSVL.

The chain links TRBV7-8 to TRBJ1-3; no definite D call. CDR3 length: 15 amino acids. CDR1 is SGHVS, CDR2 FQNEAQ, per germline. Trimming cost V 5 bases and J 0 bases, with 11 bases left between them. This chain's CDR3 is CASSREVSSGNTIYF. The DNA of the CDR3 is TGTGCCAGCAGCCGAGAAGTTAGCTCTGGAAACACCATATATTTT.

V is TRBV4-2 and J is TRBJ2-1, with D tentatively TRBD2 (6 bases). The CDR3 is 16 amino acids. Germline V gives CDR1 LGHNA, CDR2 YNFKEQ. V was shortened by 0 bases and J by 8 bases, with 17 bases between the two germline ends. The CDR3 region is CASSQDPAGKNYEQFF. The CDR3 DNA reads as TGTGCCAGCAGCCAAGATCCGGCGGGGAAGAACTATGAGCAGTTCTTC.

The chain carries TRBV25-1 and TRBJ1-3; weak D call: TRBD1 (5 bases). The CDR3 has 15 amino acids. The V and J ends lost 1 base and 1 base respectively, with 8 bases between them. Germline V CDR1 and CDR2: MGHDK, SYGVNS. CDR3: CASSELSGSGNTIYF. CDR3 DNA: TGTGCCAGCAGTGAATTGTCAGGGTCTGGAAACACCATATATTTT.

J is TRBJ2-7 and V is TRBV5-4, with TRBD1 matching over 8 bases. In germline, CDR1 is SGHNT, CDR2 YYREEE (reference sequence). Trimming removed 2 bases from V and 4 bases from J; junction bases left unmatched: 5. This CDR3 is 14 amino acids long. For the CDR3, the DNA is TGTGCCAGCAGCTTTCGGGACAGGAGTTACGAGCAGTACTTC. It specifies CASSFRDRSYEQYF.

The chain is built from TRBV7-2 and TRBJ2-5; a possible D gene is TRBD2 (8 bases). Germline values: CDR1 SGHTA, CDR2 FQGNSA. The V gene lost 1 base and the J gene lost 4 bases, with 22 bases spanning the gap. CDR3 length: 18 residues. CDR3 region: CASSLVRSGSRGRETQYF. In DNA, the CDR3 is TGTGCCAGCAGCTTAGTCCGAAGCGGGAGTAGGGGGCGAGAGACCCAGTACTTC.

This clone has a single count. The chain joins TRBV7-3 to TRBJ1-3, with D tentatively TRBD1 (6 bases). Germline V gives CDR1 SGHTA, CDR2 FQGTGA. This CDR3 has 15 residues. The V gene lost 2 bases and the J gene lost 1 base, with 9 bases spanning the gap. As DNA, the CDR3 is TGTGCCAGCAGCTTAGTGGGGACATCTGGAAACACCATATATTTT. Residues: CASSLVGTSGNTIYF.

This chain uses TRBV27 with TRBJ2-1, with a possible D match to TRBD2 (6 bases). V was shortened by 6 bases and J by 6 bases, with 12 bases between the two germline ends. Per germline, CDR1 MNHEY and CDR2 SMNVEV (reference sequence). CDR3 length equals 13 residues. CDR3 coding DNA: TGTGCCAGCAGGACGGGAGCTGCCAATGAGCAGTTCTTC. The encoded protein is CASRTGAANEQFF.

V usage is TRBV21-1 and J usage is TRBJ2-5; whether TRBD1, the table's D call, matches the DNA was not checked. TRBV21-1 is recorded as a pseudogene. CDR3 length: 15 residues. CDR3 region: CASSKGALVGETQYF. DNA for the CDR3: TGTGCCAGCAGCAAAGGGGCCTTGGTGGGAGAGACCCAGTACTTC.

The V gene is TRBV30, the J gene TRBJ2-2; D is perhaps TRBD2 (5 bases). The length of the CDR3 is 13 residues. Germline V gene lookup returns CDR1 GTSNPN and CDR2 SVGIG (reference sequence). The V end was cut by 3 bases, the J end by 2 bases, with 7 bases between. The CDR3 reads CAWSLANTGELFF. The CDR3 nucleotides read TGTGCCTGGAGCCTAGCCAACACCGGGGAGCTGTTTTTT. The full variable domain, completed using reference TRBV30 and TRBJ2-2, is SQTIHQWPATLVQPVGSPLSLECTVEGTSNPNLYWYRQAAGRGLQLLFYSVGIGQISSEVPQNLSASRPQDRQFILSSKKLLLSDSGFYLCAWSLANTGELFFGEGSRLTVL.

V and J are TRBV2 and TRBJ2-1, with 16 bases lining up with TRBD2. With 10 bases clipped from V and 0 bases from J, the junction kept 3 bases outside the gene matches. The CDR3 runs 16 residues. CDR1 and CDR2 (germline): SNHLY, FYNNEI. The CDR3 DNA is TGTGCCACGGGACTAGCGGGAGGGAGCTCCTACAATGAGCAGTTCTTC. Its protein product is CATGLAGGSSYNEQFF.

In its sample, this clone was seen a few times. CDR3 DNA: TGTGCCAGCAGCTCCCCCGGCGGGCCCGGGGAGCTGTTTTTT. It translates to CASSSPGGPGELFF. J is TRBJ2-2 and V is TRBV7-9, with D possibly being TRBD2 (5 bases). CDR3 length equals 14 residues. The germline CDR1 and CDR2 sequences are SEHNR and FQNEAQ (reference sequence). V was clipped by 4 bases and J by 6 bases, with 12 bases between them. Together with reference TRBV7-9 and TRBJ2-2, the CDR3 gives the full variable domain: DTGVSQNPRHKITKRGQNVTFRCDPISEHNRLYWYRQTLGQGPEFLTYFQNEAQLEKSRLLSDRFSAERPKGSFSTLEIQRTEQGDSAMYLCASSSPGGPGELFFGEGSRLTVL.

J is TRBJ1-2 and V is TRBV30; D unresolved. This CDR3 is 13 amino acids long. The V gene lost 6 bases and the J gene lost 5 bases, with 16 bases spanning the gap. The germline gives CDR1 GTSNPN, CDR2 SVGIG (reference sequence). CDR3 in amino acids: CACSAGANYGYTF. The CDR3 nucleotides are TGTGCCTGTTCCGCGGGCGCAAATTATGGCTACACCTTC.

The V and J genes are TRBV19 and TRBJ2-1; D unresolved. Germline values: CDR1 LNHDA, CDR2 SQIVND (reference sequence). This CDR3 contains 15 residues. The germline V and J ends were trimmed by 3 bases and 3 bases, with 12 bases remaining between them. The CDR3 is CASSIQDRSYNEQFF. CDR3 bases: TGTGCCAGTAGTATTCAGGATAGAAGCTACAATGAGCAGTTCTTC.

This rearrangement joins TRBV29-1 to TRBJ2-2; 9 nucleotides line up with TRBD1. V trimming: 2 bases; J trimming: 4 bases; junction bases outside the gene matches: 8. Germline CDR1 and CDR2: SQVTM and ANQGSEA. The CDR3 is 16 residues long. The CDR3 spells CSVEYPDRGFTGELFF. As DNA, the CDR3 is TGCAGCGTTGAATACCCGGACAGGGGTTTCACCGGGGAGCTGTTTTTT.

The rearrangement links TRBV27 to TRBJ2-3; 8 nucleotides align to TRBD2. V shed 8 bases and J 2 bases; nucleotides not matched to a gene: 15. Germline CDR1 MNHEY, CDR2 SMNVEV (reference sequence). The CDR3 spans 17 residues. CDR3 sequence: CASRDFSGKESTDTQYF. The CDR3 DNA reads TGTGCCAGCCGAGACTTTAGCGGGAAAGAATCCACAGATACGCAGTATTTT.

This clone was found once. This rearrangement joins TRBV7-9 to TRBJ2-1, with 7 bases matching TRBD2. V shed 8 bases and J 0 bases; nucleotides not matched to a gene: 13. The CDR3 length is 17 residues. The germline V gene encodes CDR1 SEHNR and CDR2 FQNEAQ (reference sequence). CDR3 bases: TGTGCCAGCTCGGGGAGGGTAGCGGTAAGCTCCTACAATGAGCAGTTCTTC. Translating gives CASSGRVAVSSYNEQFF.

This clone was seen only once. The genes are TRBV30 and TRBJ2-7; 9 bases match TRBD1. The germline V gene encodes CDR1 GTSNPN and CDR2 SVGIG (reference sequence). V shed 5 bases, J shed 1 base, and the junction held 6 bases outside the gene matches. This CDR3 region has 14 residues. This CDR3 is CAWDLGQGSYEQYF. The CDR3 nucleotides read TGTGCCTGGGACCTTGGACAGGGGTCCTACGAGCAGTACTTC.

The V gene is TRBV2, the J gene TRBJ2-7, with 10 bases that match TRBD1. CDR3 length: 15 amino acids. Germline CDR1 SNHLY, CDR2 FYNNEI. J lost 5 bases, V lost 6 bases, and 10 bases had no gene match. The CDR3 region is CASRPGTGAVHEQYF. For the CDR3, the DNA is TGTGCCAGCAGGCCCGGGACAGGGGCTGTCCACGAGCAGTACTTC.

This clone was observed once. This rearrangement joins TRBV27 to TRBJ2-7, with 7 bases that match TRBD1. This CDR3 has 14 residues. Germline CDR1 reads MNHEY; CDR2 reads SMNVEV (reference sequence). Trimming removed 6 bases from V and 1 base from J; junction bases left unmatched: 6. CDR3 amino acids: CASSPGDSSYEQYF. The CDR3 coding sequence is TGTGCCAGCAGCCCCGGGGACAGTTCCTACGAGCAGTACTTC.

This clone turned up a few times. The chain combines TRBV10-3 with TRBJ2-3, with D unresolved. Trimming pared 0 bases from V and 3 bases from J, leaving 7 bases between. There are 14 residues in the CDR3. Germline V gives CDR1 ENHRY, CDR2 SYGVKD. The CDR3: CAISESQMTDTQYF. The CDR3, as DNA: TGTGCCATCAGTGAGTCCCAAATGACAGATACGCAGTATTTT.

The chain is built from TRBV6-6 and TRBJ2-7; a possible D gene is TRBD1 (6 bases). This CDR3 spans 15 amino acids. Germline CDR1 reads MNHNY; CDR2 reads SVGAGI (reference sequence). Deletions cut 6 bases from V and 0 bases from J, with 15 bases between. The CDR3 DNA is TGTGCCAGCAGCCAGGGGACGGCGAGCTCCTACGAGCAGTACTTC. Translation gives CASSQGTASSYEQYF.